This TCR beta chain is from a study of T cell changes during pregnancy in multiple sclerosis. Some clones are missing from TCRdb's copy, which holds only in-frame ones; the method was immunoSEQ multiplex PCR. Seen here are about 92,000 clones, approximately 92% observed once, and the top ten hold 2% to 3%. Trimming cost V 6 bases and J 3 bases, with 4 bases left between them. Germline lookup yields CDR1 MNHNS and CDR2 SASEGT. The CDR3 length is 11 residues. The sequence was collected from a female donor with multiple sclerosis, enrolled in a pregnancy study. The rearrangement joins TRBV6-1 to TRBJ2-3; D is unclear. The starting material was peripheral blood, obtained in the first trimester of pregnancy. In DNA, the CDR3 is TGTGCCAGCAGCGTGACAGATACGCAGTATTTT. It encodes CASSVTDTQYF.